This T cell receptor beta chain was sequenced for a study of blood T cell repertoires in COVID-19 (dated by TCRdb to about 2020). Study-level background: Collaborator samples came from the United States, Italy and Spain and covered acute and convalescent phases of COVID-19. The prospective study material was composed of cDNA or gDNA derived from T cells, B-cell-depleted T cells, or PBMCs. Deeply sampled blood TCRbeta repertoires from subjects exposed to, actively infected with, or recovered from COVID-19 were included in the dataset. The repertoires were released in a freely available public database meant as a resource for research on the immune response to SARS-CoV-2. Samples were obtained from the ongoing ImmuneRACE study (first 160 participants) and from 1,254 subjects provided by 6 global collaborators. Nearly every sample came with metadata listing a de-identified subject ID, COVID-19 status, age in years and sex. Where available, HLA class I and class II types were taken from metadata supplied by the sample provider and were not determined by assay-based typing.

Whole blood was collected in K2EDTA tubes by collaborating institutions according to the institutions' own protocols. Collaborator samples were shipped for TCRbeta analysis as frozen whole blood, isolated PBMCs, or DNA extracted from either sample type. TCRbeta CDR3 regions were amplified from genomic DNA using the immunoSEQ Assay, a bias-controlled multiplex PCR. In the paper's pipeline: Within the assay, amplification of reference gene primers was used to estimate how many nucleated cells each sample contained. Sequence reads were collapsed and filtered to measure the absolute abundance of every unique TCRbeta CDR3 rearrangement. Productive Simpson clonality was computed per sample as the square root of Simpson's diversity index over productive rearrangements. TCRdb mirrors the immuneACCESS table, restricted to in-frame sequences. Some clones are absent from its copies; in checked studies, under half trace to an unresolved V gene, and the reason for the others is unknown. Clone size and V and J calls were adopted from that table, with D and trimming inferred from the DNA. This sample lists around 100,000 clones; 88% were detected once. Together, the top ten hold approximately 5.3% of the sample.

General conclusions and limits of the study: How much clinical and demographic metadata was included differed by source and by participant, and the metadata was provided uncurated.

Reading the germline V gene gives CDR1 SNHLY and CDR2 FYNNEI. The germline V end is reduced by 2 bases and the J end by 7 bases; junction bases left unmatched: 5. The CDR3 spans 15 residues, from the cysteine through the phenylalanine. Of the read, only the CDR3 DNA is kept; its 45 bases are in frame from base 1. On this clone: What antigen it recognizes has not been identified. Nothing much larger sits one base from this clone, and base qualities are not available.

The chain joins TRBV2 to TRBJ2-4; TRBD2 fits 10 bases in the junction. The clonotype originates from a human donor in a cohort sampled during active COVID-19. Material: peripheral blood. The DNA is as follows: TGTGCCAGCAGTGAACGCGAGCGGGGGGGGAACATTCAGTACTTC. Its coded protein is CASSERERGGNIQYF.